The clone carrying this TCR beta chain was seen more than once but under ten times. Its antigen is unknown. The source of the sample is a study of CD8 T cells in Susac syndrome. Study observations and caveats: By the study's own acknowledgment, its TCR sequencing and HLA analysis included relatively few individuals.

Random hexamers were used to reverse transcribe an amount of about 0.45 to 1 ug RNA. The authors amplified TCR beta CDR3 across 54 Vbeta and 13 Jbeta using immunoSEQ multiplex PCR. A single record per CDR3 protein comes from TCRdb applying MiXCR to the immunoSEQ multiplex PCR reads. The repertoire holds about 140,000 distinct CDR3 sequences, with 95% as singletons. The V segment lost 5 bases and the J segment 3 bases; nucleotides outside the gene matches: 3. The CDR3 is made up of 13 amino acids. Germline assignment: CDR1 SEHNR and CDR2 FQNEAQ (reference sequence). The chain joins TRBV7-9 to TRBJ1-1, with 7 bases identical to TRBD1. The sequence was collected from a human donor with Susac syndrome. The source material was CD4+ T cells from PBMCs. The DNA of the CDR3 is TGTGCCAGCAGCCGCACAGGGGACACTGAAGCTTTCTTT. The encoded protein is CASSRTGDTEAFF.